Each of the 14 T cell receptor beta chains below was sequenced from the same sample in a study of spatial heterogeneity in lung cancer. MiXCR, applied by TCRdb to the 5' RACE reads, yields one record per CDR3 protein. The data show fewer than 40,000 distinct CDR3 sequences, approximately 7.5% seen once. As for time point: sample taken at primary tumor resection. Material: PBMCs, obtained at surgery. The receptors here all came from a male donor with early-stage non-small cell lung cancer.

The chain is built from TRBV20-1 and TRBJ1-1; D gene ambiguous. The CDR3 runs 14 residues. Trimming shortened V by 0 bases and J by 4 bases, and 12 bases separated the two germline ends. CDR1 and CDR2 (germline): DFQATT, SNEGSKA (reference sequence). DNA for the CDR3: TGCAGTGCTAGAGAGCTGACTCTCGGCACTGAAGCTTTCTTT. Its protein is CSARELTLGTEAFF.

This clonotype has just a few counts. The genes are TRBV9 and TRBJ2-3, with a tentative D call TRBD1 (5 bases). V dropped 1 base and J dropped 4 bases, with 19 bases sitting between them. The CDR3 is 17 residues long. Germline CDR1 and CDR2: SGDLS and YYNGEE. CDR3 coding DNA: TGTGCCAGCAGCGTAAGTTCCCAGGGATCTTTAGCAGATACGCAGTATTTT. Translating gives CASSVSSQGSLADTQYF.

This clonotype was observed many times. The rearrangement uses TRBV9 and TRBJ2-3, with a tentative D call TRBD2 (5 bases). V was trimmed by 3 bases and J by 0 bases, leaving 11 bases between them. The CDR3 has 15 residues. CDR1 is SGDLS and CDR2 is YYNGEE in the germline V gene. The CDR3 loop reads CASSAGGTSTDTQYF. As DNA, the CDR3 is TGTGCCAGCAGCGCCGGAGGAACTAGCACAGATACGCAGTATTTT.

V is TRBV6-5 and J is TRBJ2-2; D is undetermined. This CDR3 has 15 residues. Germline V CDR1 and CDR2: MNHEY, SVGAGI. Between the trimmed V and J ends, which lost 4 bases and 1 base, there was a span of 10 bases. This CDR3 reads CASSFVQENTGELFF. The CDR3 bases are TGTGCCAGCAGTTTTGTTCAGGAGAACACCGGGGAGCTGTTTTTT.

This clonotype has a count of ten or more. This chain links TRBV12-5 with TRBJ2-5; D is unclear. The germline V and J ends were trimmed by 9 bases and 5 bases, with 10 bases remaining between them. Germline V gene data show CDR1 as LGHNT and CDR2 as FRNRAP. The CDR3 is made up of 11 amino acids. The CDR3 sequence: CASGPGETQYF. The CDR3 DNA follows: TGTGCTAGCGGGCCCGGGGAGACCCAGTACTTC.

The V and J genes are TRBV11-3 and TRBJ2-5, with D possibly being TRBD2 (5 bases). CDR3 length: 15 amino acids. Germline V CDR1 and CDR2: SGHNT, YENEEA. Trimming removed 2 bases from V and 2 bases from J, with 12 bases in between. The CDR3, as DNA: TGTGCCAGCAGCTTAAATCCCGGGGAACAAGAGACCCAGTACTTC. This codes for CASSLNPGEQETQYF.

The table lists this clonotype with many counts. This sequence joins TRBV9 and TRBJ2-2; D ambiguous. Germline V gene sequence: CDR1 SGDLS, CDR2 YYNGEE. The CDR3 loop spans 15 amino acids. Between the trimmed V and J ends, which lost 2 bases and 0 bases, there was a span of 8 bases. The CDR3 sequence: CASSVDESNTGELFF. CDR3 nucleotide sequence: TGTGCCAGCAGCGTCGACGAATCGAACACCGGGGAGCTGTTTTTT.

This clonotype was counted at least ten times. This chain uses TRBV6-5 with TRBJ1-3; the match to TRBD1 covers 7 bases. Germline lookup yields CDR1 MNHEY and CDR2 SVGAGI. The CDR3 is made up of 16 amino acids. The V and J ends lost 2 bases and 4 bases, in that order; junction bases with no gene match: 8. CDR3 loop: CASSYGSRGSGNTIYF. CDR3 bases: TGTGCCAGCAGTTACGGAAGCAGGGGGTCGGGAAACACCATATATTTT.

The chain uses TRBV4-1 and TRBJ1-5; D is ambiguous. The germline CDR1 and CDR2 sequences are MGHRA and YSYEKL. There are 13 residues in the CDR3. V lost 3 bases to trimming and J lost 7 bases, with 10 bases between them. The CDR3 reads CASSQIGWQPQHF. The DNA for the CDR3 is TGCGCCAGCAGCCAGATCGGCTGGCAGCCCCAGCATTTT.

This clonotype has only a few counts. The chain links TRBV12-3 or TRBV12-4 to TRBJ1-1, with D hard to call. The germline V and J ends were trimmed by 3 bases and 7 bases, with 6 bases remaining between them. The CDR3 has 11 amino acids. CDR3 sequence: CASSFQVEAFF. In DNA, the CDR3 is TGTGCCAGCAGTTTTCAGGTTGAAGCTTTCTTT.

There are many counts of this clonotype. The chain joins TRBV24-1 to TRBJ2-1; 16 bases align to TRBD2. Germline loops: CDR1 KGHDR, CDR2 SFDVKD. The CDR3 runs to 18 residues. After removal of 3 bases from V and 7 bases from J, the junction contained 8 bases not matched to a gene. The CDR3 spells CATSDAGTSGRAGNEQFF. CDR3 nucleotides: TGTGCCACCAGTGATGCCGGGACTAGCGGGAGGGCCGGGAATGAGCAGTTCTTC.

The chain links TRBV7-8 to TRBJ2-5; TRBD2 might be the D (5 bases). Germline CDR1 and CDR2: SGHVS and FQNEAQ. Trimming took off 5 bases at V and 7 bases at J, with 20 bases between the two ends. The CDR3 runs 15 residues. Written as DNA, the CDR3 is TGTGCCAGCAGCAGAGCCGGGGTAGCTATGGGGACCCAGTACTTC. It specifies CASSRAGVAMGTQYF.

The CDR3 reads CASSLSGGGHEQFF. The CDR3 nucleotides read TGCGCCAGCAGCTTGTCGGGCGGTGGCCATGAGCAGTTCTTC. This sequence joins TRBV5-1 and TRBJ2-1; no clear D. The CDR3 consists of 14 residues. The V end was cut by 1 base, the J end by 8 bases, with 13 bases between. The germline CDR1 and CDR2 sequences are SGHRS and YFSETQ.

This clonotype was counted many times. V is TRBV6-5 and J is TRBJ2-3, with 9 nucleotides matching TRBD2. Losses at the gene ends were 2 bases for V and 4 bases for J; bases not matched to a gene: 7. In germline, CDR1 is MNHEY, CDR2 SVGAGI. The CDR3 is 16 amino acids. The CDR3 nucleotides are TGTGCCAGCAGTTACGGATTAGCGGGGGCCCCAGATACGCAGTATTTT. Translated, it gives CASSYGLAGAPDTQYF.